This T cell receptor (beta chain) was observed in a study of T cell clonality in common variable immunodeficiency. The study's findings and limits: Fewer deletions and N-nucleotide insertions were reportedly seen in common variable immunodeficiency TCR beta sequences.

Trimming removed 5 bases at V and 6 bases at J, with 8 bases between. Germline CDR1 and CDR2: DFQATT and SNEGSKA (reference sequence). The CDR3 extends over 10 amino acids. Both groups were predominantly of Caucasian heritage. Remarks on this clone: What it binds is not known. The read terminates 3 residues ahead of where the CDR3 ends, so the germline J gene completes it.

Control and CVID samples contributed equal amounts of genomic DNA. Using immunoSEQ multiplex PCR, the repertoire was profiled, and TCRdb retains in-frame clones only, with some absent. The record shows approximately 20,000 clones for this sample, with no singletons present. The specimen sequenced was peripheral blood mononuclear cells. The chain links TRBV20-1 to TRBJ2-7; D is ambiguous. The TCR originated in a human donor with common variable immunodeficiency. The chain's CDR3 is CSAGDFEQYF. CDR3 DNA (partial): TGCAGTGCTGGCGACTTCGAG.